This TCR beta chain was observed in a study of blood T cell repertoires in COVID-19. On the study more broadly: T cells, B-cell-depleted T cells, or PBMCs provided the cDNA or gDNA that served as material.

After removal of 4 bases from V and 3 bases from J, the junction contained 7 bases not matched to a gene. This CDR3 comprises 15 residues. Germline assignment: CDR1 SGHNT and CDR2 YYREEE (reference sequence). In the authors' workflow: Reference gene primer amplification yielded estimated nucleated cell counts. Some clones are missing from TCRdb's copy, which holds only in-frame ones; the method was immunoSEQ multiplex PCR. V and J calls and clone size follow that table, whereas D and trimming were derived from the DNA. This sample has more than 25,000 clones; about 82% occur once, and the top ten carry about 7.1%. This clone was picked up one time.

Sequenced sample: peripheral blood. The sequence was collected from a man between 60 and 70 years old with active COVID-19. The chain has TRBV5-4 and TRBJ2-3, with 8 bases that match TRBD1. CDR3 bases: TGTGCCAGCAGCGGCCAGGGGGCCGGGACAGATACGCAGTATTTT. Residues: CASSGQGAGTDTQYF.